Listed here is a single T cell receptor (beta chain). This specimen comes from a study of blood T cell repertoires in COVID-19. For the study at large: COVID-19 samples, acute and convalescent, were from the United States, Italy and Spain. T cells, B-cell-depleted T cells, or PBMCs provided the cDNA or gDNA that served as material.

Original methodology: Amplification with reference gene primers provided the estimates of nucleated cell counts. The table came from immunoSEQ multiplex PCR; TCRdb's copy has only in-frame clones and leaves some out. The V and J calls and the clone size are those of that table, but D and trimming were determined from the DNA. The sample carries a few hundred thousand clones, about 89% recorded once. Those enrolled in Seattle joined during active infection and were followed longitudinally afterward. The ends lost 6 bases at V and 2 bases at J; junction bases unmatched: 17. This CDR3 has 18 amino acids. Germline CDR1 MDHEN, CDR2 SYDVKM.

The V call is TRBV28, the J call TRBJ2-5, with 8 positions matching TRBD1. The receptor was derived from a woman in her thirties with COVID-19, enrolled during active disease. What was sequenced was peripheral blood. CDR3 DNA sequence: TGTGCCAGCAGCTACTCTCCCGGGACAGGAGCCACTCAAGAGACCCAGTACTTC. Translated, it gives CASSYSPGTGATQETQYF.